This T cell receptor (beta chain) was documented in a study of control samples from healthy donors and cancer patients. This clone has a single count. The data were produced by immunoSEQ multiplex PCR, yet TCRdb's version contains in-frame clones alone and is incomplete. The table has roughly 220,000 clones, about 93% seen once. CDR3 size: 16 residues. Germline trimming cut 2 bases from V and 1 base from J; bases unmatched to any gene: 5. Germline-derived CDR1 and CDR2 are SGHRS and YFSETQ. The V gene is TRBV5-1, the J gene TRBJ2-3; 9 bases are shared with TRBD2. This clonotype was sampled from a man in his forties or fifties in good health. The sequencing sample was made of blood. CDR3 in DNA: TGCGCCAGCAGCTTTATAGCGGGGGCCGGCACAGATACGCAGTATTTT. Its translation is CASSFIAGAGTDTQYF.